This TCR beta chain was observed in a study of T-cell memory formation after mild COVID-19 (dated by TCRdb to 2020 to 2022). Some background on the complete study: TCR sequence clusters from the two donors were largely donor specific. In two donors, T-cell clones that expanded and contracted after mild COVID-19 were tracked by sequencing TCRalpha and TCRbeta repertoires over time. Two young, previously healthy adult volunteers, one female and one male, were included in the cohort. The research as a whole found: SARS-CoV-2 specificity was not confirmed for the second-wave clones peaking on day 37. Contracting CD4+ clones were found mainly in CM and EM memory subsets, while CD8+ clones were enriched in EMRA. Some responding clones were detected in pre-infection memory, suggesting pre-existing cross-reactive memory T cells joined the SARS-CoV-2 response. Balanced CD4/CD8 phenotypes were observed for clones contracting from day 15 to 85, whereas a bias towards CD4+ was observed for a second wave of clones expanding from day 15 to 37. Only two mild cases were covered in the study, and larger cohorts including severe cases with pre-infection samples were considered necessary.

Ficoll-Paque density gradient centrifugation was used to isolate PBMCs. The CDR3 contains 16 residues, cysteine and phenylalanine counted. Only the CDR3 part of the read is kept: 48 bases, read in frame from the first base. V is pared back by 4 bases and J by 2 bases, with 15 bases lying between the germline termini. Via the germline V gene, CDR1 is SGHNT and CDR2 YENEEA. The sequencer was an Illumina NovaSeq 6000. cDNA libraries for TCRalpha and TCRbeta were prepared by 5'RACE using constant-segment primers, with sample barcodes and unique molecular identifiers added. RNA was extracted from every sample with Trizol reagent. The libraries were amplified in two PCR steps, and the second step added a second sample barcode and Illumina TruSeq adapters. Libraries were sequenced on an Illumina NovaSeq with 2 x 150 bp paired-end reads. Regarding the original processing steps: Reads were demultiplexed and collapsed into UMI-guided consensus sequences with migec v1.2.7. Using mixcr v2.1.11, UMI consensuses were aligned to TRA and TRB V and J templates and then assembled into clonotypes. Clonotypes were classified as expanded or contracted when called significant by both edgeR and NoisET, with noise models trained on biological replicates. For edgeR calls, a false discovery rate-adjusted p below 0.01 and a log2 fold-change threshold of 1 were applied. As an exploratory analysis of dynamics, max-normalized trajectories of the 1000 most abundant clonotypes were examined by PCA with hierarchical clustering. The CD4 or CD8 phenotype of responding clones was assigned using the separately sequenced CD4+ and CD8+ repertoires. The raw public data were reprocessed by TCRdb itself: fastp quality trimming at Q25, MiXCR clonotype calling, in-frame beta chains only. CDR3 protein sequences are deduplicated, and each keeps its most common genes and DNA. The V and J calls were determined by TCRdb, not by the authors. Within this sample are 450,000 or so distinct CDR3 sequences, with around 25% of them counted one time only. The ten most abundant clones make up about 12% of the sample.

A word on this clonotype: Its cognate antigen has yet to be identified. Base-call qualities are not available, and no considerably larger clone is one nucleotide away.

This receptor was taken from an adult woman who had mild COVID-19 (a few samples of this study predate the infection). The sample titles of this study are shuffled in the database, so cell type and time point are left out; the donor was told from shared clones. This chain is built from TRBV11-3 and TRBJ2-1, with the D segment identity uncertain. Material for sequencing was PBMCs or a T cell subset sorted from them (not recorded which). The DNA reads as follows: TGTGCCAGCAGCTCATTAGAACCGGCCCCCTACAATGAGCAGTTCTTC. Translated, this is CASSSLEPAPYNEQFF. The CDR3 plus the reference TRBV11-3 and TRBJ2-1 genes for the other parts give the full variable domain: EAGVVQSPRYKIIEKKQPVAFWCNPISGHNTLYWYLQNLGQGPELLIRYENEEAVDDSQLPKDRFSAERLKGVDSTLKIQPAELGDSAVYLCASSSLEPAPYNEQFFGPGTRLTVL.